Shown below are 3 T cell receptor beta chains from a single sample sequenced in a study of technical replicates of blood from several donors. Assay: immunoSEQ multiplex PCR; the TCRdb copy retains only in-frame clones and omits some. The sample consists of some 80,000 clones, around 94% of them appearing once. The sequenced sample consisted of T cells isolated from PBMCs. These receptors were taken from a human donor in good health.

The chain combines TRBV5-1 with TRBJ2-1; D is perhaps TRBD1 (5 bases). The CDR3 covers 15 residues. The V gene's germline CDR1 is SGHRS and CDR2 YFSETQ. The V end was cut by 4 bases, the J end by 3 bases, with 14 bases between. In DNA form, the CDR3 reads TGCGCCAGCAGCATCGGTGGGGCGGTCTACAATGAGCAGTTCTTC. It yields the protein CASSIGGAVYNEQFF.

V usage is TRBV7-3 and J usage is TRBJ2-3, with D hard to call. The V end lost 1 base, the J end lost 8 bases, and 10 bases lay between the germline ends. CDR3 size: 13 residues. Germline loops: CDR1 SGHTA, CDR2 FQGTGA. The CDR3 loop is CASSLSGKATQYF. The CDR3 bases are TGTGCCAGCAGCTTAAGCGGTAAAGCTACGCAGTATTTT.

The chain carries TRBV27 and TRBJ1-5, with 7 nucleotides matching TRBD1. Germline trimming cut 5 bases from V and 0 bases from J; bases unmatched to any gene: 10. The CDR3 contains 17 residues. Germline V gene sequence: CDR1 MNHEY, CDR2 SMNVEV (reference sequence). The CDR3 DNA sequence: TGTGCCAGCAGTCCTCAGGGGGGAACTTATAGCAATCAGCCCCAGCATTTT. This codes for CASSPQGGTYSNQPQHF.